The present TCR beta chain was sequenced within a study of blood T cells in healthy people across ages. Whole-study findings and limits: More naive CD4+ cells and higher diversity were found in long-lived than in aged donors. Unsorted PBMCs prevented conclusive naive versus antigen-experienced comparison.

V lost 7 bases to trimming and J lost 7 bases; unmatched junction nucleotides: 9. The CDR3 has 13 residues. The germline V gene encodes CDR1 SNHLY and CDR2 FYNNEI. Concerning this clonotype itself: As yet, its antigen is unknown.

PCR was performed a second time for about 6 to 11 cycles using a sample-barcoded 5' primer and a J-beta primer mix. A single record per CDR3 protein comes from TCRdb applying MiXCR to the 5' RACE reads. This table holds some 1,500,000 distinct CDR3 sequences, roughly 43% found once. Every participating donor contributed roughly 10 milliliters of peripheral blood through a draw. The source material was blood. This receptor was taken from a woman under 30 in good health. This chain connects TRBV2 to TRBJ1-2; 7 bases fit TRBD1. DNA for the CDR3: TGTGCCAGCACCCCGACAGGGACCTTTGGCTACACCTTC. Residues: CASTPTGTFGYTF.